These 9 T cell receptor beta chains originate from one sample sequenced in a study of blood T cell repertoires in COVID-19 (dated by TCRdb to the early 2020s). The protocol used for the library was the immunoSEQ multiplex PCR assay. TCRdb holds this immuneACCESS table with in-frame rearrangements only. Some clones are missing; in checked studies, unresolved V genes explain under half, and the rest has no known cause. The sample records 150,000 to 200,000 clones, about four fifths of which are singletons. The ten largest clones add up to 9.5% to 12% of the sample. The specimen was peripheral blood. These receptors all stem from a man aged 60-69 years with active or convalescent COVID-19.

The chain has TRBV6-5 and TRBJ2-3, with D perhaps TRBD1 (6 bases). V was pared by 0 bases and J by 6 bases, with 13 bases between. The V gene's germline CDR1 is MNHEY and CDR2 SVGAGI. This CDR3 spans 15 amino acids. This chain's CDR3 is CASSYSVLRGDTQYF. DNA of the CDR3: TGTGCCAGCAGTTACTCGGTATTAAGGGGGGATACGCAGTATTTT.

This chain uses TRBV2 with TRBJ2-7, with D perhaps TRBD1 (6 bases). Deletions cut 4 bases from V and 4 bases from J, with 8 bases between. The CDR3 totals 12 residues. Germline values: CDR1 SNHLY, CDR2 FYNNEI. The CDR3 is CASSVTGYEQYF. In DNA, the CDR3 is TGTGCCAGCAGTGTAACAGGGTACGAGCAGTACTTC.

This rearrangement joins TRBV2 to TRBJ2-1, with 9 nucleotides matching TRBD2. V shed 2 bases and J 8 bases; nucleotides not matched to a gene: 10. Germline V lookup: CDR1 SNHLY, CDR2 FYNNEI. The CDR3 loop spans 16 amino acids. CDR3 in DNA: TGTGCCAGCAGTGAACCCTCCGGTAGCGGGGGATATGAGCAGTTCTTC. The encoded protein is CASSEPSGSGGYEQFF.

The sample holds one count of this clone. J is TRBJ2-1 and V is TRBV15, with 10 bases matching TRBD2. The CDR3 contains 17 residues. Germline V CDR1 and CDR2: LNHNV, YYDKDF (reference sequence). Germline trimming cut 5 bases from V and 0 bases from J; bases unmatched to any gene: 7. CDR3 DNA: TGTGCCACCAGCCCTCGGACTAGCGGCAGCTCCTACAATGAGCAGTTCTTC. This encodes CATSPRTSGSSYNEQFF.

This clone was counted once. CDR3 bases: TGTGCCAGCAGCCAAAGCAGGTCCACGGGGGGGGTTTACAATGAGCAGTTCTTC. It encodes CASSQSRSTGGVYNEQFF. The V and J genes are TRBV14 and TRBJ2-1; 8 bases match TRBD2. The CDR3 runs 18 residues. Germline V lookup: CDR1 SGHDN, CDR2 FVKESK. The V and J ends lost 2 bases and 4 bases, in that order; junction bases with no gene match: 13.

V is TRBV10-2 and J is TRBJ1-3; D not resolved. CDR3 length equals 15 residues. The V end lost 3 bases, the J end lost 0 bases, and 9 bases lay between the germline ends. Germline V gene data show CDR1 as WSHSY and CDR2 as SAAADI. CDR3 coding DNA: TGCGCCAGCAGTGATTACGGTCGCTCTGGAAACACCATATATTTT. This gives the protein CASSDYGRSGNTIYF.

The chain has TRBV10-3 and TRBJ2-3; D not resolved. Trimming stripped 9 bases from V and 4 bases from J, with 11 bases between. The CDR3 length is 12 residues. From germline, CDR1 is ENHRY and CDR2 SYGVKD. CDR3 amino acids: CAMASDSDTQYF. The CDR3 DNA is TGTGCCATGGCCAGCGACTCAGATACGCAGTATTTT.

This chain connects TRBV2 to TRBJ2-1, with 8 nucleotides matching TRBD2. CDR3 size: 17 residues. Germline CDR1 is SNHLY and CDR2 is FYNNEI. Trimming at V came to 6 bases and at J to 1 base, leaving 11 bases not matched to a gene. CDR3 region: CASSSLADIKSYNEQFF. CDR3 coding DNA: TGTGCCAGCAGCTCACTAGCGGACATAAAATCCTACAATGAGCAGTTCTTC.

The chain recombines TRBV11-3 with TRBJ2-3; 7 nucleotides match TRBD2. CDR3 length equals 16 residues. Germline V gene lookup returns CDR1 SGHNT and CDR2 YENEEA. V lost 0 bases and J lost 4; bases outside the gene matches: 7. CDR3 loop: CASSLDLGGSADTQYF. In nucleotides, the CDR3 is TGTGCCAGCAGCTTAGATCTCGGCGGGAGCGCAGATACGCAGTATTTT.